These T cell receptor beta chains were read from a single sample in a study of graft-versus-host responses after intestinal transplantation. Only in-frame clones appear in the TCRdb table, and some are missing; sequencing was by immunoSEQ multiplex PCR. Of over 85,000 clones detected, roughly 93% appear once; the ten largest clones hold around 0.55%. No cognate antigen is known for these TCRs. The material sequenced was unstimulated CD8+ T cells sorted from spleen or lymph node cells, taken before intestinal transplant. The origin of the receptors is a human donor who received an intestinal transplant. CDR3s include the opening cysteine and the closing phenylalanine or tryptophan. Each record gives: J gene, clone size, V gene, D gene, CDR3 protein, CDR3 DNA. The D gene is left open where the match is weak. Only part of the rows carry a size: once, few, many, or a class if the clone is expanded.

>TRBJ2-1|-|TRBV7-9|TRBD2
CASSSGSSYNEQFF
TGTGCCAGCAGCAGCGGGAGCTCCTACAATGAGCAGTTCTTC
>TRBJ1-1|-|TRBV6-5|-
CASSYSRSNTEAFF
TGTGCCAGCAGTTACTCCCGTAGTAACACTGAAGCTTTCTTT
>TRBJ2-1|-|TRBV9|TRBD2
CASSLTSGIMDEQFF
TGTGCCAGCAGCCTGACTAGCGGGATCATGGATGAGCAGTTCTTC
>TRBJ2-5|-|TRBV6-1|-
CASSVGGETQYF
TGTGCCAGCAGTGTGGGGGGTGAGACCCAGTACTTC
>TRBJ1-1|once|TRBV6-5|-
CASSLGGGSEAFF
TGTGCCAGCAGTCTGGGGGGCGGGTCGGAAGCTTTCTTT
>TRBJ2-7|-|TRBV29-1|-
CSVVGAGPNLSYEQYF
TGCAGCGTTGTGGGGGCAGGGCCGAACCTTTCCTACGAGCAGTACTTC
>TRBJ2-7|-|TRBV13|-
CASGVWTVDSYEQYF
TGTGCCAGCGGGGTCTGGACAGTGGACTCCTACGAGCAGTACTTC
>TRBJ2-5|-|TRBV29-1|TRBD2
CSVPPSGKGETQYF
TGCAGCGTCCCCCCTAGCGGGAAAGGGGAGACCCAGTACTTC
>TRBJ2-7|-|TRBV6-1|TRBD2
CASSPGTSLYEQYF
TGTGCCAGCAGTCCCGGGACTAGCCTCTACGAGCAGTACTTC
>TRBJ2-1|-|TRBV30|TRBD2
CAWSAGLAVYNEQFF
TGTGCCTGGAGTGCCGGACTAGCGGTATACAATGAGCAGTTCTTC
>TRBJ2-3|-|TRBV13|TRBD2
CASSRSGSGTDTQYF
TGTGCCAGCAGCCGAAGCGGGAGTGGGACAGATACGCAGTATTTT
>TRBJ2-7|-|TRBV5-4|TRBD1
CASSSGTASYEQYF
TGTGCCAGCAGCTCTGGGACAGCCTCCTACGAGCAGTACTTC
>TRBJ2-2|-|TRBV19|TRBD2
CATTLLAGGPSGELFF
TGTGCCACTACCCTACTAGCGGGAGGGCCATCCGGGGAGCTGTTTTTT
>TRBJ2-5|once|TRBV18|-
CASSGSFQETQYF
TGTGCCAGCTCCGGGAGTTTCCAAGAGACCCAGTACTTC
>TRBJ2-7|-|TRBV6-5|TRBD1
CASSYGDSFYEQYF
TGTGCCAGCAGTTACGGGGACAGTTTCTACGAGCAGTACTTC
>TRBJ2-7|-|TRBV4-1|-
CASSQERDGRYEQYF
TGCGCCAGCAGCCAAGAACGGGACGGCCGCTACGAGCAGTACTTC
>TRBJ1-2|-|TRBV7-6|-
CASSPEGKRYGYTF
TGTGCCAGCAGTCCAGAGGGGAAGAGATATGGCTACACCTTC
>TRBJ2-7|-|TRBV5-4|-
CASSFGQGPNEQYF
TGTGCCAGCAGCTTCGGCCAGGGCCCTAACGAGCAGTACTTC
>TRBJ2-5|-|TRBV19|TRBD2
CASSTETSGRAKIQETQYF
TGTGCCAGTAGTACCGAGACTAGCGGGAGGGCCAAAATCCAAGAGACCCAGTACTTC
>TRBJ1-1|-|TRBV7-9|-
CASSSPPSAFF
TGTGCCAGCAGCTCCCCCCCCTCGGCGTTTTTT
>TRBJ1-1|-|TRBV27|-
CASSSGPNTEAFF
TGTGCCAGCAGTTCAGGACCTAACACTGAAGCTTTCTTT
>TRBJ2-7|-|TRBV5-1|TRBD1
CASSFGQGNEQYF
TGCGCCAGCAGCTTTGGACAGGGCAACGAGCAGTACTTC
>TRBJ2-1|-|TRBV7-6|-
CASSPRDFPGDNEQFF
TGTGCCAGCAGCCCCCGGGACTTTCCGGGAGACAATGAGCAGTTCTTC
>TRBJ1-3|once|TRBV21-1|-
CASSKGMGGEHSGNTIYF
TGTGCCAGCAGCAAAGGTATGGGGGGGGAACACTCTGGAAACACCATATATTTT
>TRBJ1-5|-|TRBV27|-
CASSLQGINQPQHF
TGTGCCAGCAGTTTGCAGGGCATCAATCAGCCCCAGCATTTT
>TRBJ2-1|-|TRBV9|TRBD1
CASGAGSQGDEQFF
TGTGCCAGCGGGGCCGGCTCCCAGGGGGATGAGCAGTTCTTC
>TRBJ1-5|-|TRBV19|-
CASSMGNQPQHF
TGTGCCAGTAGTATGGGCAATCAGCCCCAGCATTTT
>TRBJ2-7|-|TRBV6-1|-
CASSPPGTYEQYF
TGTGCCAGCAGTCCCCCCGGGACCTACGAGCAGTACTTC
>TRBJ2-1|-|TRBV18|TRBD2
CASSPTGGGYNEQFF
TGTGCCAGCTCACCGACGGGAGGAGGGTACAATGAGCAGTTCTTC
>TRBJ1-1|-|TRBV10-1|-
CASTPGMGVTEAFF
TGCGCCAGCACCCCTGGAATGGGGGTTACTGAAGCTTTCTTT
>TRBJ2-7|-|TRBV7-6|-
CASSLDPSGRSYEQYF
TGTGCCAGCAGCTTAGACCCAAGCGGGCGCTCCTACGAGCAGTACTTC
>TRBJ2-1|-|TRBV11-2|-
CASSQNPIGEQFF
TGTGCCAGCAGCCAGAACCCTATAGGTGAGCAGTTCTTC
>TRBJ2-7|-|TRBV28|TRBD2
CASSGGTSESYEQYF
TGTGCCAGCAGTGGGGGGACTAGCGAGTCCTACGAGCAGTACTTC
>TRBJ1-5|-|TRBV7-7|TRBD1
CASTRQGEFNQPQHF
TGTGCTAGCACCCGACAGGGGGAATTTAATCAGCCCCAGCATTTT
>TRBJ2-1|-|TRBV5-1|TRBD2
CASSLGPSGANNEQFF
TGCGCCAGCAGCTTGGGGCCCAGCGGGGCCAACAATGAGCAGTTCTTC
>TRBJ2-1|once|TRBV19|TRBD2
CASSMLAGNEQFF
TGTGCCAGTAGTATGCTAGCGGGCAATGAGCAGTTCTTC
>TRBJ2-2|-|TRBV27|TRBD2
CASSFSGGLAATTGELFF
TGTGCCAGCAGTTTCAGCGGGGGGCTAGCGGCCACGACCGGGGAGCTGTTTTTT
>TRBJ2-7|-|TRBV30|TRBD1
CAWWDSGFYEQYF
TGTGCCTGGTGGGACAGTGGATTCTACGAGCAGTACTTC
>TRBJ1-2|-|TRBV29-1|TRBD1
CSVEQGAGYGYTF
TGCAGCGTTGAACAGGGGGCTGGCTATGGCTACACCTTC
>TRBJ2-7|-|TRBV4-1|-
CASSQGFDYEQYF
TGCGCCAGCAGCCAAGGCTTCGACTACGAGCAGTACTTC